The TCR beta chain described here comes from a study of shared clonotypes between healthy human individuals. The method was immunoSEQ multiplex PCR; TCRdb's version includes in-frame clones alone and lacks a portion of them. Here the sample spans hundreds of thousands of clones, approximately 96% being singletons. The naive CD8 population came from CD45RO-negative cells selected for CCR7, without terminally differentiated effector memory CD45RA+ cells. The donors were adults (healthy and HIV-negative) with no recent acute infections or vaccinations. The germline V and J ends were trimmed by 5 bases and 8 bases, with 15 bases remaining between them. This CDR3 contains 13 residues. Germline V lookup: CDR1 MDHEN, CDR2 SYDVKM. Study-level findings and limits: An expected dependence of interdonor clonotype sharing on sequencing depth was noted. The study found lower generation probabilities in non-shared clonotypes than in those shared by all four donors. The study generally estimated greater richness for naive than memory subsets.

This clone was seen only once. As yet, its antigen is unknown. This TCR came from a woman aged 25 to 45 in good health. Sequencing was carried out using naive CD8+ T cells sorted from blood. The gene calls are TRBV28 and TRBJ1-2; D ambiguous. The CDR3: CASSPHSEEGYTF. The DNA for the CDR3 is TGTGCCAGCAGTCCTCACTCTGAGGAGGGCTACACCTTC.